This TCR beta chain emerged from a study of cytomegalovirus exposure and HLA in healthy donors. The CDR3 length is 15 residues. Germline V gene lookup returns CDR1 LGHNA and CDR2 YSLEER. Unmatched junction bases numbered 7, after V lost 2 bases and J lost 4 bases. Researchers ran the PCR with 60 Vbeta and 13 Jbeta primers. Libraries were prepared by immunoSEQ multiplex PCR; TCRdb keeps only in-frame clonotypes and omits some of them. Seen here are 200,000 to 250,000 clones, 70% to 90% observed once, and the top ten hold about 1.2%. This clone occurred once. The sample consisted of PBMCs. The chain recombines TRBV4-3 with TRBJ1-2; 7 bases fit TRBD1. The TCR comes from a human donor in good health. The CDR3, as DNA: TGCGCCAGCAGCCAAACCGGGACAGCCTTCTATGGCTACACCTTC. This encodes CASSQTGTAFYGYTF.